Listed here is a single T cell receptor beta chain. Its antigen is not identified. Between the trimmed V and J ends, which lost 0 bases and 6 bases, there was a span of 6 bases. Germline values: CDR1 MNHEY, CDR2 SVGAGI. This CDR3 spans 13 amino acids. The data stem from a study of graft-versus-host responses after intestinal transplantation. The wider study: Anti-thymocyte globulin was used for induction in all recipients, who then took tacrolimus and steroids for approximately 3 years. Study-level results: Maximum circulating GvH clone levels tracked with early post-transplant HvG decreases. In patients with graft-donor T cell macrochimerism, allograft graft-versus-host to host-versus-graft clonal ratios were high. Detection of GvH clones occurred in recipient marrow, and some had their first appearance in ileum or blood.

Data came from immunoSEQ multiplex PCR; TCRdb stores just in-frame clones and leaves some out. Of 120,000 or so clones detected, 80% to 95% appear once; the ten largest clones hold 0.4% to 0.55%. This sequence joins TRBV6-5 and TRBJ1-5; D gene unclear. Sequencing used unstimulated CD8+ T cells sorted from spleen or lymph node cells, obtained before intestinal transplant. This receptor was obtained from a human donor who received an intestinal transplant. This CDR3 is CASSYSEFQPQHF. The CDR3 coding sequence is TGTGCCAGCAGTTACTCGGAGTTTCAGCCCCAGCATTTT.